Following are 15 T cell receptor beta chains from one sample sequenced in a study of T cell clonality in common variable immunodeficiency. Profiled with immunoSEQ multiplex PCR; TCRdb holds only in-frame clones, not every one. The specimen has about 81,000 clones, none found just once. The sequenced sample was peripheral blood mononuclear cells. The receptor set was obtained from a person aged 18-69 years in good health.

Many counts were recorded for this clone. The read ends 3 residues before the CDR3 terminus; that terminus is restored from the germline J gene. The genes are TRBV2 and TRBJ2-1, with 7 positions matching TRBD2. Unmatched junction bases numbered 6, after V lost 4 bases and J lost 6 bases. Germline V lookup: CDR1 SNHLY, CDR2 FYNNEI. There are 14 residues in the CDR3. The CDR3 bases that were read are TGTGCCAGCAGTGCTAGCGGCCCGCGCAATGAG. This sequence encodes CASSASGPRNE. The entire CDR3 reads CASSASGPRNEQFF.

This clone was recorded many times. The CDR3 end is not reached by the read, which stops 3 residues before it; the germline J gene fills it in. V usage is TRBV20-1 and J usage is TRBJ2-7; 12 bases map to TRBD2. After removal of 6 bases from V and 0 bases from J, the junction contained 9 bases not matched to a gene. The CDR3 runs 16 residues. Germline V gene lookup returns CDR1 DFQATT and CDR2 SNEGSKA (reference sequence). The sequenced CDR3 bases are TGCAGTGCCACCGGACTAGCGGGGATAAGCTCCTACGAG. This codes for CSATGLAGISSYE. The entire CDR3 sequence reads CSATGLAGISSYEQYF.

Remarks on this clone: The CDR3 is cut off 3 residues early in the read; its end comes from the germline J gene. This sequence joins TRBV6-2 or TRBV6-3 and TRBJ1-1; D not certain. Germline CDR1 reads MNHEY; CDR2 reads SVGEGT. CDR3 length: 14 residues. Trimming removed 8 bases from V and 3 bases from J, with 16 bases in between. CDR3 amino acids: CASGWRGRDTEAFF. CDR3 bases read: TGTGCCAGCGGGTGGCGGGGTCGGGACACTGAA.

This clone has a count of ten or more. The read gets to within 3 residues of the CDR3 end, and the germline J gene fills in the rest. This chain links TRBV20-1 with TRBJ1-1; 10 bases are a match to TRBD1. The V segment lost 5 bases and the J segment 3 bases; nucleotides outside the gene matches: 6. The CDR3 runs 14 residues. CDR1 and CDR2 (germline): DFQATT, SNEGSKA (reference sequence). The CDR3 here is CSAQTGTGDTEAFF. CDR3 DNA, as far as it was read: TGCAGTGCTCAGACCGGGACAGGGGACACTGAA.

In its sample, this clone was seen many times. The part of the CDR3 DNA that was read is TGCAGTGCGCAGCTAGGGGCCGTAAGAAACGAG. This codes for CSAQLGAVRNE. The complete CDR3 sequence is CSAQLGAVRNEQYF. The chain couples TRBV20-1 to TRBJ2-7, with D perhaps matching TRBD1 (5 bases). The CDR3 extends 3 residues past the end of the read, so its final part is completed from the germline J gene. V lost 6 bases, J lost 5 bases, and 20 bases lay in between. The CDR3 consists of 14 residues. Germline V gene lookup returns CDR1 DFQATT and CDR2 SNEGSKA (reference sequence).

This clone was found many times. Read data end 3 residues before the CDR3 end; the end is taken from the germline J gene. This chain joins TRBV19 and TRBJ1-1, with 7 bases aligning to TRBD1. Looked up from germline, CDR1 is LNHDA and CDR2 is SQIVND (reference sequence). This CDR3 spans 13 amino acids. The CDR3 spells CASSAGTAREAFF. The part of the CDR3 DNA that was read is TGTGCCAGTAGTGCCGGGACAGCGCGCGAA.

This clone was detected many times. The observed sequence ends 3 residues before the CDR3 terminus, with the missing tail filled in from the germline J gene. The V call is TRBV20-1, the J call TRBJ2-2; 11 bases map to TRBD2. Trimming removed 0 bases from V and 3 bases from J; junction bases left unmatched: 0. Germline values: CDR1 DFQATT, CDR2 SNEGSKA (reference sequence). CDR3 size: 15 residues. Incomplete CDR3 DNA: TGCAGTGCTAGAGATAGCGGGAGGGACACCGGGGAG. Its protein product is CSARDSGRDTGE. The CDR3 in full is CSARDSGRDTGELFF.

At least ten counts were recorded for this clone. From the germline J gene comes the end of the CDR3, since the read stops 3 residues before it. V usage is TRBV18 and J usage is TRBJ1-1; 7 nucleotides line up with TRBD1. CDR1 and CDR2 from the germline V gene are KGHSH and LQKENI. The junction had 4 bases not matched to a gene; V was cut back by 4 bases and J by 5 bases. The CDR3 is 13 residues long. The CDR3 loop is CASSQTGVTEAFF. CDR3 bases read: TGTGCCAGCTCACAAACAGGGGTTACTGAA.

As concerns this clone: The read gets to within 3 residues of the CDR3 end, and the germline J gene fills in the rest. This rearrangement joins TRBV5-6 to TRBJ2-7; 9 positions match TRBD1. The junction had 10 bases not matched to a gene; V was cut back by 4 bases and J by 5 bases. This CDR3 region has 15 residues. In germline, CDR1 is SGHDT, CDR2 YYEEEE. The sequenced part of the CDR3 DNA is TGTGCCAGCAGCCCCCGCCGGACAGGGGTCGACGAG. This sequence encodes CASSPRRTGVDE. In full, the CDR3 reads CASSPRRTGVDEQYF.

This clone was recorded many times. The CDR3 end falls 3 residues outside the read, so it is completed with the germline J gene. J is TRBJ2-2 and V is TRBV5-1; D not certain. V shed 4 bases and J shed 7 bases, with 11 bases lying between them. Germline V gene data show CDR1 as SGHRS and CDR2 as YFSETQ. The CDR3 is 13 amino acids. CDR3 DNA, as far as it was read: TGCGCCAGCAGCCCCGTTTCCCGCGGGGAG. Amino acid sequence: CASSPVSRGE. The complete CDR3 sequence is CASSPVSRGELFF.

This clone was found many times. Read coverage stops 3 residues before the CDR3 terminus; the germline J gene supplies the remainder. The rearrangement joins TRBV7-3 to TRBJ2-7; TRBD2 matches 9 bases. The length of the CDR3 is 15 residues. Germline V lookup: CDR1 SGHTA, CDR2 FQGTGA. The V gene end was trimmed by 5 bases and the J gene end by 5 bases; junction bases not matched to a gene: 10. The part of the CDR3 DNA that was read is TGTGCCAGCAGCGGTGCGGGGACTAGCCTAAACGAG. Translation: CASSGAGTSLNE. The complete CDR3 protein is CASSGAGTSLNEQYF.

There are many counts of this clone. The CDR3 extends 3 residues past the end of the read, so its final part is completed from the germline J gene. This rearrangement joins TRBV19 to TRBJ2-3, with D tentatively TRBD1 (5 bases). The CDR3 is 15 residues long. Germline CDR1 and CDR2: LNHDA and SQIVND (reference sequence). V lost 5 bases and J lost 6, with 18 bases in between. CDR3 amino acids: CASSAGFSARDTQYF. The part of the CDR3 DNA that was read is TGTGCCAGTAGTGCAGGGTTTTCGGCGAGGGATACG. The variable domain in full, completed from reference TRBV19 and TRBJ2-3, reads DGGITQSPKYLFRKEGQNVTLSCEQNLNHDAMYWYRQDPGQGLRLIYYSQIVNDFQKGDIAEGYSVSREKKESFPLTVTSAQKNPTAFYLCASSAGFSARDTQYFGPGTRLTVL.

This clone was observed many times. The DNA ends 3 residues before the CDR3 does, and the rest of the CDR3 is filled in from the germline J gene. The chain is built from TRBV7-6 and TRBJ2-2; 9 nucleotides match TRBD1. Germline V gene lookup returns CDR1 SGHVS and CDR2 FNYEAQ. This CDR3 comprises 17 residues. V was pared by 5 bases and J by 4 bases, with 11 bases of the junction left unmatched. CDR3 sequence reads: CASSKPGTGRSTGELFF. The sequenced CDR3 bases are TGTGCCAGCAGCAAACCCGGGACAGGGAGGTCCACCGGGGAG.

This clone was found many times. The read is 3 residues too short to cover the CDR3 end, so that end is filled in from the germline J gene. V is TRBV30 and J is TRBJ1-1; D is unclear. Germline V gene sequence: CDR1 GTSNPN, CDR2 SVGIG (reference sequence). V lost 6 bases and J 1 base, leaving 15 bases between the germline ends. The length of the CDR3 is 14 residues. The sequenced part of the CDR3 DNA is TGTGCCTGCTCCCCGACGGGGAGGAACACTGAA. Translated: CACSPTGRNTE. Given in full, the CDR3 is CACSPTGRNTEAFF.

This clone was counted ten times or more. The sequence runs out 3 residues before the end of the CDR3; the remainder is reconstructed from the germline J gene. The chain combines TRBV20-1 with TRBJ2-2, with 7 nucleotides matching TRBD1. This CDR3 spans 14 amino acids. With 5 bases clipped from V and 3 bases from J, the junction kept 6 bases outside the gene matches. Looked up from germline, CDR1 is DFQATT and CDR2 is SNEGSKA (reference sequence). The covered CDR3 bases are TGCAGTGCTGGGGACAGCGAAGACACCGGGGAG. It codes for CSAGDSEDTGE. The full CDR3 reads CSAGDSEDTGELFF.